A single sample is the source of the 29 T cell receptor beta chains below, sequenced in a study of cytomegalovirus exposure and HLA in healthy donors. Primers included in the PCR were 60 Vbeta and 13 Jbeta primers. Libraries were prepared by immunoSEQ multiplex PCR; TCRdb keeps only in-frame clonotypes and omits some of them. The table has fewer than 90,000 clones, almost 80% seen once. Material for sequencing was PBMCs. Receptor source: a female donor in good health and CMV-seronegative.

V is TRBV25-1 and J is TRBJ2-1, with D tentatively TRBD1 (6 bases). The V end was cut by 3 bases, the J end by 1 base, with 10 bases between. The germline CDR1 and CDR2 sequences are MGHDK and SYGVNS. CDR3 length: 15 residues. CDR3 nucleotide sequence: TGTGCCAGCAGTGACCCTGACAGGTCCTACAATGAGCAGTTCTTC. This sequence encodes CASSDPDRSYNEQFF.

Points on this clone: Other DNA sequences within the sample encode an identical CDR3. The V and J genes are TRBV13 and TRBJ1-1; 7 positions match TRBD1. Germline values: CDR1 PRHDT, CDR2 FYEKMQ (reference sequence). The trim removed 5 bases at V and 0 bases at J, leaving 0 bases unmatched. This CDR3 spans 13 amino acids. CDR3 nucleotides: TGTGCCAGCAGCCAGGGGGTGAACACTGAAGCTTTCTTT. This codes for CASSQGVNTEAFF.

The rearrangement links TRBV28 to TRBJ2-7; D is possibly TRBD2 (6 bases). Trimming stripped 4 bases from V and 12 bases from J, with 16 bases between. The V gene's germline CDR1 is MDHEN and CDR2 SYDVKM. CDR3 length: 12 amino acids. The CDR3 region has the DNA TGTGCCAGCAGTTGGCGGGGCGGGTCATTGTACTTC. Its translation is CASSWRGGSLYF.

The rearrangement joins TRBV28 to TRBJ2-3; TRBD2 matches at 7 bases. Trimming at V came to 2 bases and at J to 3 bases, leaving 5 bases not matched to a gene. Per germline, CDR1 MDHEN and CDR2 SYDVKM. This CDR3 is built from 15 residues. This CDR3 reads CASSLGGSGTDTQYF. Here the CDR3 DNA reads TGTGCCAGCAGTTTAGGCGGGAGTGGGACAGATACGCAGTATTTT.

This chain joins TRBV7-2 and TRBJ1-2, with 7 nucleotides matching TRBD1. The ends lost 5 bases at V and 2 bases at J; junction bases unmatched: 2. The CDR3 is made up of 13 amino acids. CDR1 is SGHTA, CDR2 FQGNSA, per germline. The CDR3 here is CASSAGGNYGYTF. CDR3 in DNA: TGTGCCAGCAGCGCAGGGGGGAACTATGGCTACACCTTC.

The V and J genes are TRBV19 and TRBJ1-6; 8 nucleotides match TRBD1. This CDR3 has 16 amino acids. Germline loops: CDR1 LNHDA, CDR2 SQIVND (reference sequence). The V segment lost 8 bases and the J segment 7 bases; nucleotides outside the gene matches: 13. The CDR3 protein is CASSERTGPGNSPLHF. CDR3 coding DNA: TGTGCCAGTTCAGAAAGGACAGGGCCGGGAAATTCACCCCTCCACTTT.

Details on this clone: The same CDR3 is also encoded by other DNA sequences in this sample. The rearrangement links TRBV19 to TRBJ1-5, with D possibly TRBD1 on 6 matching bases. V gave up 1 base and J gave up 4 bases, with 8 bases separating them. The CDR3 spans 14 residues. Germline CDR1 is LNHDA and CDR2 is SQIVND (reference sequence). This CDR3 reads CASSIGQGNQPQHF. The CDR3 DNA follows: TGTGCCAGTAGTATAGGGCAGGGGAATCAGCCCCAGCATTTT.

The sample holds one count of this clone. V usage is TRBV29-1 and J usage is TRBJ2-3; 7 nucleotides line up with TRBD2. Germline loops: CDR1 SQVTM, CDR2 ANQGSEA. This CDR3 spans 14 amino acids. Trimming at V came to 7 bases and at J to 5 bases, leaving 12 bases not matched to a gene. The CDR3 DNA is TGCAGCGGTAGTTCTGGCGGGGGAGGAGATACGCAGTATTTT. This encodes CSGSSGGGGDTQYF.

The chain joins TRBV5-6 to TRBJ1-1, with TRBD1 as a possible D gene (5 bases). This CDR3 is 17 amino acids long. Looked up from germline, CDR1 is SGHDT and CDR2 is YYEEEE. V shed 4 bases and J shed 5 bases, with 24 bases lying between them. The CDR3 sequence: CASSLKWDRGGGTEAFF. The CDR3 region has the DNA TGTGCCAGCAGCCTGAAGTGGGACCGCGGGGGGGGGACTGAAGCTTTCTTT. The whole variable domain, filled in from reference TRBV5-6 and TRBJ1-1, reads DAGVTQSPTHLIKTRGQQVTLRCSPKSGHDTVSWYQQALGQGPQFIFQYYEEEERQRGNFPDRFSGHQFPNYSSELNVNALLLGDSALYLCASSLKWDRGGGTEAFFGQGTRLTVV.

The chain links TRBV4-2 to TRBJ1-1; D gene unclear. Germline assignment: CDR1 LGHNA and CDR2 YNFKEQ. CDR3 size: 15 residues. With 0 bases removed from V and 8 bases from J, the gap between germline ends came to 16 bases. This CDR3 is CASSQDTVVGVEAFF. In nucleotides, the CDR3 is TGTGCCAGCAGCCAAGACACGGTCGTTGGTGTGGAAGCTTTCTTT.

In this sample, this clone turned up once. CDR3 nucleotides: TGTGCCAGCAGTCGGGGAGAGAACACTGAAGCTTTCTTT. It yields the protein CASSRGENTEAFF. The rearrangement links TRBV7-6 to TRBJ1-1; D is uncertain. The CDR3 extends over 13 amino acids. V was pared by 6 bases and J by 1 base, with 9 bases between. The germline V gene encodes CDR1 SGHVS and CDR2 FNYEAQ.

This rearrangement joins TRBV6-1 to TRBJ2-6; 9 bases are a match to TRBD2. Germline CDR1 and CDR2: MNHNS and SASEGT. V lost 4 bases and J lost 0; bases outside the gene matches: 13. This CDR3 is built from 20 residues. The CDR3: CASSVNWGAGGLSGANVLTF. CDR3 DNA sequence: TGTGCCAGCAGTGTGAATTGGGGGGCGGGAGGGCTCTCTGGGGCCAACGTCCTGACTTTC.

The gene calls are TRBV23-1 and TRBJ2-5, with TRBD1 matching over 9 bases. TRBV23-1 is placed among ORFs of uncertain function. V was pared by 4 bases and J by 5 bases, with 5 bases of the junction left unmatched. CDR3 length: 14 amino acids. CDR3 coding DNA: TGCGCCAGCAGTCCCCGGGACAGGGACGAGACCCAGTACTTC. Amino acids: CASSPRDRDETQYF.

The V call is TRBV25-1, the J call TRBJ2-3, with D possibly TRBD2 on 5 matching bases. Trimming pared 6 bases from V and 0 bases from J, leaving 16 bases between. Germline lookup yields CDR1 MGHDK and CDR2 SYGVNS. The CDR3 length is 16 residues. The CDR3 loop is CASRSSRGYSTDTQYF. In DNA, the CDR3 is TGTGCCAGCAGGAGTTCTCGGGGATATAGCACAGATACGCAGTATTTT.

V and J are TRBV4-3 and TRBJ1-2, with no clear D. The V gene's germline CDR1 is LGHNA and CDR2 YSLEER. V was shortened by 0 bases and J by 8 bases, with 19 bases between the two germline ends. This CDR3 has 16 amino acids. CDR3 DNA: TGCGCCAGCAGCCAAGAATTCCCCGCGAGGACGGGAGGCTACACCTTC. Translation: CASSQEFPARTGGYTF.

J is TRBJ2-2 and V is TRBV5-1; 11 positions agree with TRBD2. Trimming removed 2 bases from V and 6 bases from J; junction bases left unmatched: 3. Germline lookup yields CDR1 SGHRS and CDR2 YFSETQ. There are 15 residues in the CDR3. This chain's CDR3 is CASSLLAGVAGELFF. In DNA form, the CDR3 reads TGCGCCAGCAGCTTACTAGCGGGAGTAGCCGGGGAGCTGTTTTTT.

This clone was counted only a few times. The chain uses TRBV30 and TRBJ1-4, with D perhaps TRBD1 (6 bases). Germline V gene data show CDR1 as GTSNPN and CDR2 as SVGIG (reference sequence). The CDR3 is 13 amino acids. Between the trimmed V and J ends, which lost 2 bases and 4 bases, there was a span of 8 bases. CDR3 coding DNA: TGTGCCTGGAGTAGAGGGGGTAATGAAAAACTGTTTTTT. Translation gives CAWSRGGNEKLFF.

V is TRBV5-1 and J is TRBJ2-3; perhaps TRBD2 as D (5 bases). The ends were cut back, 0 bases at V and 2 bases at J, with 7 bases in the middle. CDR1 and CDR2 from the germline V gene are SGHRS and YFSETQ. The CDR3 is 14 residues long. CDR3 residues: CASSLGLATDTQYF. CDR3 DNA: TGCGCCAGCAGCTTGGGGCTAGCCACAGATACGCAGTATTTT.

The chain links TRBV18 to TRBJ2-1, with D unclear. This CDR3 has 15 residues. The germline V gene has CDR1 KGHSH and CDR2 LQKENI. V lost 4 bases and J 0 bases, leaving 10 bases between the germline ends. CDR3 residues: CASSQSGNSYNEQFF. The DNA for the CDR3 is TGTGCCAGCTCACAATCAGGTAACTCCTACAATGAGCAGTTCTTC.

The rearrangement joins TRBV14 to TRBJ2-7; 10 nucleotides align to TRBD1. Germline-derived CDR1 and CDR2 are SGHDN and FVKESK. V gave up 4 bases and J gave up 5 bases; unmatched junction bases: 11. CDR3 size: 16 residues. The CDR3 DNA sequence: TGTGCCAGCAGCCCCCTCCTGACAGGGGGCATCGACGAGCAGTACTTC. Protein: CASSPLLTGGIDEQYF.

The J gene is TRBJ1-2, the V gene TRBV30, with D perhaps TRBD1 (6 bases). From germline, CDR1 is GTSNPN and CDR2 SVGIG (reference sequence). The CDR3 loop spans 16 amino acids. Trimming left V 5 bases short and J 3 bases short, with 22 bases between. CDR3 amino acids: CAWEDWGGPRDYGYTF. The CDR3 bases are TGTGCCTGGGAAGACTGGGGGGGCCCCAGAGACTATGGCTACACCTTC.

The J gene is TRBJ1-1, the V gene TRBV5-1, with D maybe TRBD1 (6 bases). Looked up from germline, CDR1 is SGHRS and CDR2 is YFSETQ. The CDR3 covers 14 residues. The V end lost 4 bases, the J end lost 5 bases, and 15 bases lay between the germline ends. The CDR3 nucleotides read TGCGCCAGCAGCCCGGAGGTTCAGGGGACTGAAGCTTTCTTT. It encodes CASSPEVQGTEAFF.

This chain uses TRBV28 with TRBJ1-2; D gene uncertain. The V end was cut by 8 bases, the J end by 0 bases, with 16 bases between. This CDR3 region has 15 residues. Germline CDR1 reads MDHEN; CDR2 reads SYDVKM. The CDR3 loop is CASFAQAISNYGYTF. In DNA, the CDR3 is TGTGCCAGCTTCGCTCAGGCTATTTCTAACTATGGCTACACCTTC.

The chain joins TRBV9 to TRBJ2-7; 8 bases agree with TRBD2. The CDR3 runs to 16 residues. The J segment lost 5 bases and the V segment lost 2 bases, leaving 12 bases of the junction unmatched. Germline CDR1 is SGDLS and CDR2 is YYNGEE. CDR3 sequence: CASSVWSGGAGDEQYF. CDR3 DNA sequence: TGTGCCAGCAGCGTTTGGAGCGGGGGAGCAGGGGACGAGCAGTACTTC.

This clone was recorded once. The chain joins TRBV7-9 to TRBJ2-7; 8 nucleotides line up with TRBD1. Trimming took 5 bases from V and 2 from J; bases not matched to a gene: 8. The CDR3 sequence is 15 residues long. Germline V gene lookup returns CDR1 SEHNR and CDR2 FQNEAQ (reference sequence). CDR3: CASSTAGTGTYEQYF. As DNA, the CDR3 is TGTGCCAGCAGCACAGCCGGGACAGGCACCTACGAGCAGTACTTC.

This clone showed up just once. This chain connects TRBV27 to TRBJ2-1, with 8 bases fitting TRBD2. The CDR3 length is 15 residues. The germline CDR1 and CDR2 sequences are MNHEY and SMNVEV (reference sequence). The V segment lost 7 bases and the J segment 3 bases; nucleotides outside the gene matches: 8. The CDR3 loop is CASKRSGTSYNEQFF. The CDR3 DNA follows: TGTGCCAGCAAAAGATCGGGGACTAGCTACAATGAGCAGTTCTTC.

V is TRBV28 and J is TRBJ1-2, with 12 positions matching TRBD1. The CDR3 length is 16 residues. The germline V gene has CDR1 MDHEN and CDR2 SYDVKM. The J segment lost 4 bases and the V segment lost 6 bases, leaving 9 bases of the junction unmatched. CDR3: CASSPGQGAGGYGYTF. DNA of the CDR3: TGTGCCAGCAGCCCGGGACAGGGGGCTGGGGGCTATGGCTACACCTTC.

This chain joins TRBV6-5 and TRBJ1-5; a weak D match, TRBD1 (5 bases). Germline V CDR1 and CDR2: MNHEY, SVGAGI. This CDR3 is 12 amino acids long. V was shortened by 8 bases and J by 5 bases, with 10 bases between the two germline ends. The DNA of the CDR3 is TGTGCCAGCCGGGGGGGGGATCAGCCCCAGCATTTT. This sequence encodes CASRGGDQPQHF.

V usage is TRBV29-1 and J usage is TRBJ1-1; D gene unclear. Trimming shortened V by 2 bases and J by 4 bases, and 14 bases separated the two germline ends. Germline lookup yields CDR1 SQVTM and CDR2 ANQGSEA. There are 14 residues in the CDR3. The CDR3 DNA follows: TGCAGCGTTGAACGGGAAGAATTTGGCACTGAAGCTTTCTTT. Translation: CSVEREEFGTEAFF.